The clone carrying this T cell receptor (beta chain) was detected many times. Its antigen is currently unknown. Thyroid surgery was performed in patients who had received no treatment beforehand. Trimming cost V 1 base and J 7 bases, with 7 bases left between them. The CDR3 sequence is 12 residues long. In germline, CDR1 is SGHAT, CDR2 FQNNGV. In the source study's methods: Construction of a distant-metastasis classifier for papillary thyroid cancer relied on CDR3 differences across clinicopathological groups. Using MiXCR, TCRdb re-called clones from the PCR reads. The V and J calls reflect TCRdb's pipeline rather than the authors' work. The table lists over 65,000 clones, around 12% of them singletons. The data stem from a study of metastatic and nonmetastatic thyroid tumors. About the study: A comparison of repertoires was made across blood and tumor or nodule tissue from malignant and benign thyroid patients.

Notes on the study in general: It was reported that TCR beta diversity was significantly higher in malignant thyroid tumors than benign nodules, in blood and tumor.

The J gene is TRBJ1-2, the V gene TRBV11-2, with a tentative D call TRBD1 (5 bases). The sequenced sample was tumor tissue. This sequence was found in a female donor with papillary thyroid cancer or a benign thyroid nodule (not recorded which). Some clones in this sample may be carry-over from other donors' samples. The CDR3 bases are TGTGCCAGCAGCTTAGGGGGCAGTGGCTACACCTTC. Protein product: CASSLGGSGYTF.